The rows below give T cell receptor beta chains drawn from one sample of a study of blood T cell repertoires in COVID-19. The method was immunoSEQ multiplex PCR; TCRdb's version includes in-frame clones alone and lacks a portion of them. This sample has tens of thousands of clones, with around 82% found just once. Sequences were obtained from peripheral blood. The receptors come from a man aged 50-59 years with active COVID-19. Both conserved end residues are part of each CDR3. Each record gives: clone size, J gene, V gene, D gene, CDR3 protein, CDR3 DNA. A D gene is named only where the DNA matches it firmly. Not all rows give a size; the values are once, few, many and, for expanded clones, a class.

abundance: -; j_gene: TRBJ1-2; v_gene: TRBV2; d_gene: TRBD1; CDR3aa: CASRLRQGSGYGYTF; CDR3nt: TGTGCCAGCAGACTCAGACAGGGGTCGGGCTATGGCTACACCTTC
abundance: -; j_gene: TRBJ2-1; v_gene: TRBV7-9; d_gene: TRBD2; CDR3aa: CASSPWGTSGEEQFF; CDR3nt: TGTGCCAGCAGCCCCTGGGGGACTAGCGGGGAAGAGCAGTTCTTC
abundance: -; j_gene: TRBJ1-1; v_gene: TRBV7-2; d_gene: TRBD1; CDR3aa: CASSPGTVNTEAFF; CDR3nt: TGTGCCAGCAGCCCAGGGACAGTGAACACTGAAGCTTTCTTT
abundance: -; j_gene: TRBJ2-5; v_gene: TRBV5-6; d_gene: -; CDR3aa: CASSLQETQYF; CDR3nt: TGTGCCAGCAGCCTTCAAGAGACCCAGTACTTC
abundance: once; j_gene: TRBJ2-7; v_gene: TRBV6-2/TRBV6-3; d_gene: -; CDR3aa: CASSFSYEQYF; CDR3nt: TGTGCCAGCAGTTTCAGTTACGAGCAGTACTTC
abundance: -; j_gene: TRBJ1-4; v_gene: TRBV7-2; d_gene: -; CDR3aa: CASSLGGGNEKLFF; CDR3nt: TGTGCCAGCAGCTTGGGAGGGGGAAATGAAAAACTGTTTTTT
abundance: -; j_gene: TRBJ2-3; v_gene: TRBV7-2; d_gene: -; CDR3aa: CASSQTRGDTQYF; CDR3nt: TGTGCCAGCAGCCAAACCAGAGGGGATACGCAGTATTTT
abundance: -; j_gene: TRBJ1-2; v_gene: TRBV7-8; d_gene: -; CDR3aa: CASSLRHNYGYTF; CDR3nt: TGTGCCAGCAGCTTACGACACAACTATGGCTACACCTTC
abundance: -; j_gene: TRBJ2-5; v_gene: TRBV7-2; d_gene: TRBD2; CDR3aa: CASSLTSGGDVETQYF; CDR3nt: TGTGCCAGCAGCTTAACTAGCGGGGGGGATGTAGAGACCCAGTACTTC
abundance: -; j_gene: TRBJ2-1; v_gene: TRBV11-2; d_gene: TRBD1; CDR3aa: CASSLSTGGEYNEQFF; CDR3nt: TGTGCCAGCAGCCTATCGACAGGGGGCGAGTACAATGAGCAGTTCTTC
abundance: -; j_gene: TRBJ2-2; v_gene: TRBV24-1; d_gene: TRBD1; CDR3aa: CATSDGGTGGPGELFF; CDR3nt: TGTGCCACCAGTGACGGGGGGACAGGGGGGCCCGGGGAGCTGTTTTTT
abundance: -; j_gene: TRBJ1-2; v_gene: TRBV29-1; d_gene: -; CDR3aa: CSVEDGAVGYGYTF; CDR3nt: TGCAGCGTTGAAGATGGGGCGGTGGGGTATGGCTACACCTTC
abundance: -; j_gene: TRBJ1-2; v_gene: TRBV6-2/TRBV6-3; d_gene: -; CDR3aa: CASSYSGRYTF; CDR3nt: TGTGCCAGCAGTTACTCGGGGCGCTACACCTTC
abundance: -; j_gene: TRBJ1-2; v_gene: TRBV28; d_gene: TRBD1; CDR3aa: CASSLGQGDYGYTF; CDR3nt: TGTGCCAGCAGTCTCGGACAGGGCGACTATGGCTACACCTTC
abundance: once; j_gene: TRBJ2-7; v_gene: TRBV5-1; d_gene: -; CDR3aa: CASSLRTGTGEQYF; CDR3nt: TGCGCCAGCAGCTTAAGAACAGGGACGGGGGAGCAGTACTTC